Below are 28 T cell receptor beta chains sequenced from a single sample in a study of shared clonotypes between healthy human individuals. Profiled with immunoSEQ multiplex PCR; TCRdb holds only in-frame clones, not every one. Counted here are approximately 1.5 million clones, approximately 98.5% occurring once; the ten biggest clones make up 0.3% to 0.45%. The sample taken for sequencing was naive CD4+ T cells sorted from blood. As for subset: CD45RA+ positively selected. The receptors originated from a man younger than 45 in good health.

This chain connects TRBV7-6 to TRBJ1-2; D is possibly TRBD1 (5 bases). Per the germline V gene, CDR1 is SGHVS and CDR2 is FNYEAQ. Trimming cost V 5 bases and J 4 bases, with 14 bases left between them. The CDR3 has 14 residues. The CDR3 sequence is CASSPGTSSYGYTF. CDR3 sequence (DNA): TGTGCCAGCAGCCCAGGGACGTCCAGCTATGGCTACACCTTC.

This rearrangement joins TRBV21-1 to TRBJ2-7; the D call TRBD1 from the table was never checked on the DNA. TRBV21-1 is noted as a pseudogene. CDR3 length equals 16 residues. CDR3: CASSKEVEDRSYEQYF. CDR3 in DNA: TGTGCCAGCAGCAAAGAAGTTGAGGACAGGAGCTACGAGCAGTACTTC.

This chain uses TRBV9 with TRBJ2-1, with TRBD2 identical over 12 bases. Germline V gives CDR1 SGDLS, CDR2 YYNGEE. There are 18 residues in the CDR3. With 4 bases clipped from V and 4 bases from J, the junction kept 12 bases outside the gene matches. The CDR3 DNA sequence: TGTGCCAGCAGCACTAGGGTGCTAGCGGGAGGGTCGTACAATGAGCAGTTCTTC. It translates to CASSTRVLAGGSYNEQFF.

Written as DNA, the CDR3 is TGCGCCAGCAGCTTGGCCCGGGCCTCCTCTGGAAACACCATATATTTT. Amino acids: CASSLARASSGNTIYF. This chain uses TRBV5-1 with TRBJ1-3, with D hard to call. Trimming shortened V by 0 bases and J by 0 bases, and 10 bases separated the two germline ends. Germline CDR1 SGHRS, CDR2 YFSETQ. The CDR3 covers 16 residues.

The genes are TRBV28 and TRBJ2-1; D may be TRBD1 (7 bases). The CDR3 runs to 19 residues. The V and J ends lost 8 bases and 6 bases respectively, with 32 bases between them. The V gene's germline CDR1 is MDHEN and CDR2 SYDVKM. CDR3 bases: TGTGCCAGCTCCACCTTCAGGACAGGCGATTGGGGAGGACCCAATGAGCAGTTCTTC. It yields the protein CASSTFRTGDWGGPNEQFF.

V usage is TRBV7-9 and J usage is TRBJ2-1, with a weak D call TRBD2 (6 bases). The CDR3 runs to 15 residues. V lost 7 bases and J lost 6, with 19 bases in between. CDR1 and CDR2 (germline): SEHNR, FQNEAQ (reference sequence). The CDR3 sequence is CASTSGGGPLNEQFF. CDR3 coding DNA: TGTGCCAGCACCTCGGGTGGAGGGCCTCTCAATGAGCAGTTCTTC.

The rearrangement joins TRBV6-4 to TRBJ2-2; 7 nucleotides align to TRBD2. This CDR3 region has 18 residues. The ends lost 3 bases at V and 4 bases at J; junction bases unmatched: 14. CDR1 MRHNA and CDR2 SNTAGT come from the germline V gene. For the CDR3, the DNA is TGTGCCAGCAGTGAGCCAAGCGGGACCTCTTTGTCCACCGGGGAGCTGTTTTTT. Amino acids: CASSEPSGTSLSTGELFF.

The chain carries TRBV19 and TRBJ2-5, with 10 bases aligning to TRBD2. Losses at the gene ends were 4 bases for V and 5 bases for J; bases not matched to a gene: 4. Germline CDR1 reads LNHDA; CDR2 reads SQIVND (reference sequence). There are 14 residues in the CDR3. CDR3 in DNA: TGTGCCAGTAGTACTAGCGGGAGCTGGGAGACCCAGTACTTC. As protein: CASSTSGSWETQYF.

V gene TRBV18 combines with J gene TRBJ1-4; D not resolved. CDR3 length equals 14 residues. V lost 3 bases and J 7 bases, leaving 12 bases between the germline ends. Germline CDR1 reads KGHSH; CDR2 reads LQKENI. This CDR3 reads CASSPLLRGEKLFF. DNA for the CDR3: TGTGCCAGCTCACCTTTGCTTCGCGGTGAAAAACTGTTTTTT.

The rearrangement links TRBV6-5 to TRBJ1-5, with D hard to call. The CDR3 covers 13 residues. Germline V CDR1 and CDR2: MNHEY, SVGAGI. Trimming stripped 5 bases from V and 4 bases from J, with 9 bases between. The CDR3 coding sequence is TGTGCCAGCAGTATTACATCGAATCAGCCCCAGCATTTT. Residues: CASSITSNQPQHF.

The chain has TRBV19 and TRBJ2-7; 11 bases are shared with TRBD2. V shed 3 bases, J shed 9 bases, and the junction held 7 bases outside the gene matches. Germline assignment: CDR1 LNHDA and CDR2 SQIVND (reference sequence). The CDR3 totals 14 residues. The CDR3 DNA reads as TGTGCCAGTAGTATCCTGGGACTAGCGGAGGCGCAGTACTTC. Encoded protein: CASSILGLAEAQYF.

V is TRBV5-1 and J is TRBJ2-3; no clear D. Trimming left V 0 bases short and J 5 bases short, with 13 bases between. Germline CDR1 reads SGHRS; CDR2 reads YFSETQ. The CDR3 is 15 residues long. The CDR3 DNA sequence: TGCGCCAGCAGCTTGGAAGGACGGTCTTTAGATACGCAGTATTTT. Amino acids: CASSLEGRSLDTQYF.

In its sample, this clone was seen once. Relative to the germline gene, one junction end is altered; a read error may explain this. The chain couples TRBV30 to TRBJ2-1; D possibly corresponds to TRBD1 (7 bases). The CDR3 loop spans 14 amino acids. Germline V CDR1 and CDR2: GTSNPN, SVGIG (reference sequence). The CDR3 spells CAWRGQSSYNEQFF. CDR3 sequence (DNA): TGTGCATGGAGGGGACAGAGCTCCTACAATGAGCAGTTCTTC.

The chain couples TRBV6-6 to TRBJ1-2, with D unclear. CDR1 MNHNY and CDR2 SVGAGI come from the germline V gene (reference sequence). This CDR3 contains 14 residues. V was clipped by 9 bases and J by 0 bases, with 14 bases between them. The CDR3 region has the DNA TGTGCCAGTAGCTATTTGACCGCTAACTATGGCTACACCTTC. Protein product: CASSYLTANYGYTF.

The chain's CDR3 is CASSTRSFPLYEQYF. CDR3 nucleotide sequence: TGTGCCAGCTCTACACGGAGTTTTCCCCTCTACGAGCAGTACTTC. The chain employs TRBV27 and TRBJ2-7; D unclear. The germline V gene encodes CDR1 MNHEY and CDR2 SMNVEV (reference sequence). Trimming cost V 8 bases and J 3 bases, with 20 bases left between them. The CDR3 loop spans 15 amino acids.

This rearrangement joins TRBV14 to TRBJ2-2, with a tentative D call TRBD2 (6 bases). The CDR3 runs 13 residues. Germline loops: CDR1 SGHDN, CDR2 FVKESK. The germline V and J ends were trimmed by 3 bases and 8 bases, with 10 bases remaining between them. Here the CDR3 reads CASSQDREGELFF. DNA for the CDR3: TGTGCCAGCAGCCAGGACCGGGAGGGGGAGCTGTTTTTT.

The chain recombines TRBV15 with TRBJ2-5, with unresolved D. CDR1 LNHNV and CDR2 YYDKDF come from the germline V gene (reference sequence). This CDR3 region has 15 residues. V was pared by 3 bases and J by 1 base, with 12 bases between. DNA of the CDR3: TGTGCCACCAGCAGTGACCCACGACGCCAAGAGACCCAGTACTTC. Translated: CATSSDPRRQETQYF.

The chain combines TRBV7-9 with TRBJ2-3; 9 nucleotides align to TRBD2. Germline V gene sequence: CDR1 SEHNR, CDR2 FQNEAQ (reference sequence). CDR3 length: 14 amino acids. Germline trimming cut 5 bases from V and 1 base from J; bases unmatched to any gene: 1. The CDR3 spells CASSASGGTDTQYF. The CDR3 DNA reads TGTGCCAGCAGCGCTAGCGGGGGCACAGATACGCAGTATTTT.

The chain employs TRBV27 and TRBJ2-7; D gene unclear. Trimming left V 2 bases short and J 3 bases short, with 14 bases between. The CDR3 loop spans 15 amino acids. Germline values: CDR1 MNHEY, CDR2 SMNVEV (reference sequence). The CDR3 DNA sequence: TGTGCCAGCAGTTTAATCGGGTATGGCAACTACGAGCAGTACTTC. It translates to CASSLIGYGNYEQYF.

The V and J genes are TRBV5-4 and TRBJ2-1, with a tentative D call TRBD1 (6 bases). The V end was cut by 4 bases, the J end by 10 bases, with 15 bases between. Germline CDR1 SGHNT, CDR2 YYREEE (reference sequence). The CDR3 is 13 residues long. The CDR3 DNA sequence: TGTGCCAGCAGCACCGATCAGGGGAACGAGCAGTTCTTC. The encoded protein is CASSTDQGNEQFF.

This clone was recorded once. This rearrangement joins TRBV27 to TRBJ2-2; D tentatively reads TRBD1 or TRBD2 (5 bases each). Trimming cost V 7 bases and J 4 bases, with 16 bases left between them. CDR1 and CDR2 (germline): MNHEY, SMNVEV (reference sequence). The CDR3 consists of 15 residues. The CDR3 is CASKRGRAVTGELFF. The CDR3 DNA follows: TGTGCCAGCAAACGGGGCAGGGCGGTCACCGGGGAGCTGTTTTTT.

J is TRBJ1-4 and V is TRBV5-4; D remains unclear. CDR1 is SGHNT, CDR2 YYREEE, per germline (reference sequence). V shed 9 bases and J shed 3 bases, with 12 bases lying between them. This CDR3 has 13 residues. CDR3: CATGEAANEKLFF. CDR3 in DNA: TGTGCCACCGGGGAGGCGGCTAATGAAAAACTGTTTTTT.

The genes are TRBV28 and TRBJ2-7, with D possibly matching TRBD2 (6 bases). The CDR3 consists of 15 residues. Per germline, CDR1 MDHEN and CDR2 SYDVKM. V was clipped by 7 bases and J by 0 bases, with 16 bases between them. The CDR3 here is CASTPRRDPSYEQYF. The CDR3 nucleotides are TGTGCCAGCACCCCACGGAGGGACCCCTCCTACGAGCAGTACTTC. The complete variable domain, with remaining parts taken from reference TRBV28 and TRBJ2-7, reads DVKVTQSSRYLVKRTGEKVFLECVQDMDHENMFWYRQDPGLGLRLIYFSYDVKMKEKGDIPEGYSVSREKKERFSLILESASTNQTSMYLCASTPRRDPSYEQYFGPGTRLTVT.

This chain joins TRBV28 and TRBJ1-5; no firm D call. Looked up from germline, CDR1 is MDHEN and CDR2 is SYDVKM. The V gene lost 6 bases and the J gene lost 5 bases, with 8 bases spanning the gap. This CDR3 spans 12 amino acids. Here the CDR3 reads CASRKQDQPQHF. Written as DNA, the CDR3 is TGTGCCAGCAGAAAGCAGGATCAGCCCCAGCATTTT.

V is TRBV5-1 and J is TRBJ1-2; a possible D gene is TRBD1 (5 bases). V was trimmed by 3 bases and J by 4 bases, leaving 19 bases between them. Germline V gene data show CDR1 as SGHRS and CDR2 as YFSETQ. The CDR3 consists of 16 residues. The CDR3 DNA reads TGCGCCAGCAGCTCACTCCGGGACGGATCACTCTATGGCTACACCTTC. Encoded protein: CASSSLRDGSLYGYTF.

The sample holds one count of this clone. The J gene is TRBJ1-5, the V gene TRBV28, with 9 bases that match TRBD1. Germline CDR1 and CDR2: MDHEN and SYDVKM. J gave up 5 bases and V 6 bases, and 8 bases lay outside the gene matches. The CDR3 totals 15 residues. As DNA, the CDR3 is TGTGCCAGCAGGTTGGACAGGGGATACGATCAGCCCCAGCATTTT. It is translated as CASRLDRGYDQPQHF.

The rearrangement joins TRBV10-3 to TRBJ2-1; TRBD2 might be the D (5 bases). Trimming removed 6 bases from V and 1 base from J, with 7 bases in between. This CDR3 has 13 residues. From germline, CDR1 is ENHRY and CDR2 SYGVKD. The CDR3 DNA sequence: TGTGCCATCAGGGAGCGGTCCTACAATGAGCAGTTCTTC. It is translated as CAIRERSYNEQFF.

V usage is TRBV29-1 and J usage is TRBJ2-7; D is unclear. The CDR3 length is 13 residues. V was cut by 5 bases and J by 3 bases, with 14 bases left in between. Germline CDR1 SQVTM, CDR2 ANQGSEA. The CDR3 DNA is TGCAGCGTTACCACCACGTTCGGCTACGAGCAGTACTTC. Encoded protein: CSVTTTFGYEQYF.